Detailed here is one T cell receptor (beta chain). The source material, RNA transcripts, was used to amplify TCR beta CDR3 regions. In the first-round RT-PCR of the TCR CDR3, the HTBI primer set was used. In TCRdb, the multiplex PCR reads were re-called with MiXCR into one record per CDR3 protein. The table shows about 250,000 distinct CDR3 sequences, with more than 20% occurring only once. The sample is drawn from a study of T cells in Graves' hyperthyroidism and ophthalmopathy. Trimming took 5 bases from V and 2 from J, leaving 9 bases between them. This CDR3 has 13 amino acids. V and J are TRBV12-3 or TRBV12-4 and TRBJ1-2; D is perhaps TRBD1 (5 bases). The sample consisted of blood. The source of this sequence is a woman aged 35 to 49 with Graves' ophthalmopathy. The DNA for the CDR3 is TGTGCCAGCAGTAAACAGGAGAACTATGGCTACACCTTC. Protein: CASSKQENYGYTF.